What follows are 10 T cell receptor beta chains derived from one specimen sequenced in a study of blood T cells in healthy people across ages. A second PCR of roughly 7 to 11 cycles used a sample-barcoded 5' primer and a J-beta primer mix. TCRdb passed the 5' RACE reads through MiXCR, listing each CDR3 protein once. The sample records about 400,000 distinct CDR3 sequences, about half being singletons. The sample consisted of blood. These TCRs come from a man aged 60-69 years in good health.

Only a few counts were recorded for this clonotype. This chain uses TRBV7-2 with TRBJ2-5, with 10 bases aligning to TRBD2. Trimming removed 5 bases from V and 5 bases from J; junction bases left unmatched: 14. The CDR3 covers 17 residues. CDR1 is SGHTA and CDR2 is FQGNSA in the germline V gene. CDR3 loop: CASSPSPSSGSRETQYF. The DNA for the CDR3 is TGTGCCAGCAGCCCGAGCCCCTCTAGCGGGAGTAGGGAGACCCAGTACTTC.

The chain joins TRBV28 to TRBJ2-3; D might be TRBD1 (5 bases). Germline lookup yields CDR1 MDHEN and CDR2 SYDVKM. The CDR3 runs 14 residues. V gave up 9 bases and J gave up 0 bases, with 13 bases separating them. This CDR3 is CASRGHISTDTQYF. CDR3 DNA sequence: TGTGCCAGTCGAGGACACATCAGCACAGATACGCAGTATTTT.

V and J are TRBV27 and TRBJ1-6, with TRBD1 as a possible D gene (6 bases). The CDR3 consists of 14 residues. In germline, CDR1 is MNHEY, CDR2 SMNVEV (reference sequence). Trimming removed 3 bases from V and 9 bases from J, with 12 bases in between. The CDR3 spells CASSFARGRSPLHF. The CDR3 DNA reads TGTGCCAGCAGTTTCGCCAGGGGACGTTCACCCCTCCACTTT.

The chain joins TRBV6-2 or TRBV6-3 to TRBJ1-2; no firm D call. Trimming took 7 bases from V and 0 from J, leaving 6 bases between them. The CDR3 is 12 amino acids. Germline CDR1 and CDR2: MNHEY and SVGEGT. Written as DNA, the CDR3 is TGTGCCAGCACCCGGTCTAACTATGGCTACACCTTC. Its translation: CASTRSNYGYTF.

This chain connects TRBV5-1 to TRBJ2-5; perhaps D is TRBD1 or TRBD2 (6 bases each). The DNA end favors TRBJ2-7, so the J call may be wrong. Looked up from germline, CDR1 is SGHRS and CDR2 is YFSETQ. The CDR3 spans 14 residues. CDR3 sequence reads: CASSFDRRDYEQYF. The CDR3, as DNA: TGCGCCAGCAGCTTCGACAGGAGGGACTACGAGCAGTACTTC.

This clonotype was recorded a few times. The V and J genes are TRBV29-1 and TRBJ2-4; D is perhaps TRBD1 (7 bases). The CDR3 consists of 11 residues. V gave up 6 bases and J gave up 13 bases, with 16 bases separating them. Germline-derived CDR1 and CDR2 are SQVTM and ANQGSEA. CDR3 sequence: CSVLQGSGQYF. CDR3 DNA sequence: TGCAGCGTCCTACAGGGGAGCGGGCAGTACTTC.

The chain links TRBV12-5 to TRBJ2-1, with unresolved D. Germline CDR1 is LGHNT and CDR2 is FRNRAP. Trimming left V 5 bases short and J 0 bases short, with 17 bases between. The CDR3 loop spans 17 amino acids. The CDR3 bases are TGTGCTAGTGGTCCCTCGGGTAGCCCGGCCTCCTACAATGAGCAGTTCTTC. It translates to CASGPSGSPASYNEQFF. The variable domain in full, completed from reference TRBV12-5 and TRBJ2-1, reads DARVTQTPRHKVTEMGQEVTMRCQPILGHNTVFWYRQTMMQGLELLAYFRNRAPLDDSGMPKDRFSAEMPDATLATLKIQPSEPRDSAVYFCASGPSGSPASYNEQFFGPGTRLTVL.

The chain combines TRBV7-9 with TRBJ2-1; TRBD2 might be the D (6 bases). V lost 5 bases to trimming and J lost 0 bases, with 11 bases between them. In germline, CDR1 is SEHNR, CDR2 FQNEAQ (reference sequence). The CDR3 is made up of 15 amino acids. CDR3 in amino acids: CASSQGLSSYNEQFF. CDR3 in DNA: TGTGCCAGCAGCCAGGGACTGAGCTCCTACAATGAGCAGTTCTTC.

The chain couples TRBV29-1 to TRBJ2-5, with a tentative D call TRBD2 (5 bases). The V end lost 6 bases, the J end lost 3 bases, and 11 bases lay between the germline ends. The germline V gene has CDR1 SQVTM and CDR2 ANQGSEA. The CDR3 length is 12 residues. The CDR3 loop is CSVHGLKETQYF. Here the CDR3 DNA reads TGCAGCGTCCACGGACTTAAAGAGACCCAGTACTTC.

This clonotype is a singleton in its sample. The CDR3 spells CASSISGGAGNEQFF. CDR3 nucleotide sequence: TGTGCCAGCAGCATTAGCGGGGGGGCGGGTAATGAGCAGTTCTTC. The chain uses TRBV12-3 or TRBV12-4 and TRBJ2-1; 11 bases are a match to TRBD2. The J segment lost 7 bases and the V segment lost 6 bases, leaving 8 bases of the junction unmatched. The CDR3 covers 15 residues.